This T cell receptor (beta chain) came from a study of T cells in pancreatic ductal adenocarcinoma. This CDR3 region has 16 residues. J lost 8 bases, V lost 2 bases, and 10 bases had no gene match. Looked up from germline, CDR1 is SEHNR and CDR2 is FQNEAQ (reference sequence). Clones were read by immunoSEQ multiplex PCR, and TCRdb kept only the in-frame ones, dropping some. This table holds roughly 100,000 clones, roughly 96% found once. Surgery without prior neoadjuvant therapy was the treatment of the selected pancreatic ductal adenocarcinoma patients. The specimen was PBMCs. The chain has TRBV7-9 and TRBJ2-1, with 9 bases matching TRBD1. This TCR was sampled from a human donor with pancreatic ductal adenocarcinoma. CDR3 DNA: TGTGCCAGCAGCTTATTAGCGACAGGGGGATCCGATGAGCAGTTCTTC. Translating it yields CASSLLATGGSDEQFF.